The rows below give T cell receptor beta chains drawn from one sample of a study of cytomegalovirus exposure and HLA in healthy donors. Measured with immunoSEQ multiplex PCR; TCRdb has only the in-frame clones, and not every one. The sample has around 200,000 clones, 80% to 90% seen once; the top ten hold approximately 1.2%. Sequences were obtained from PBMCs. The receptors shown here come from a girl aged 2-9 years in good health and CMV-seropositive. Both conserved end residues are part of each CDR3. The order of the fields is J gene, V gene, clone size, D gene, CDR3 DNA, CDR3 protein. D genes are given only for firm matches. Clone size appears in some rows only: once, few, many, or a class for an expanded clone.

TRBJ2-1 | TRBV5-1 | . | TRBD1 | TGCGCCAGCAGCGGGACAGGGGGCCTGCATGAGCAGTTCTTC | CASSGTGGLHEQFF
TRBJ1-5 | TRBV15 | . | . | TGTGCCACCAGCAGAGACGGCACGGGGAATCAGCCCCAGCATTTT | CATSRDGTGNQPQHF
TRBJ1-5 | TRBV7-6 | . | TRBD1 | TGTGCCAGCAGCTTAGCACAGGGGGATTTTAATCAGCCCCAGCATTTT | CASSLAQGDFNQPQHF
TRBJ1-4 | TRBV27 | once | . | TGTGCCAGCAGTCCGAACGGGGGGGGTGAAAAACTGTTTTTT | CASSPNGGGEKLFF
TRBJ2-7 | TRBV9 | . | TRBD2 | TGTGCCAGCAGCGTATCGGGCGCGGGAGGGCCATACGAGCAGTACTTC | CASSVSGAGGPYEQYF
TRBJ1-4 | TRBV6-1 | . | . | TGTGCCAGCAGGGCGAGATCCATCGGGAGTGAAAAACTGTTTTTT | CASRARSIGSEKLFF
TRBJ2-1 | TRBV6-4 | . | TRBD2 | TGTGCCAGCAGTGACGCTAGCGGGAGCGGGGCAAATGAGCAGTTCTTC | CASSDASGSGANEQFF
TRBJ1-2 | TRBV5-5 | . | . | TGTGCCAGCAGCCCTCCCCGTTACAGGGCCCGACGGGGCTATGGCTACACCTTC | CASSPPRYRARRGYGYTF
TRBJ2-7 | TRBV5-1 | . | TRBD2 | TGCGCCAGCAGCTCCGTTGGCGGGGGATACTCCTACGAGCAGTACTTC | CASSSVGGGYSYEQYF
TRBJ1-1 | TRBV5-1 | few | . | TGCGCCAGCAGCTTGGAACGGTTGAACACTGAAGCTTTCTTT | CASSLERLNTEAFF
TRBJ2-1 | TRBV30 | . | TRBD2 | TGTGCCTGGGGAGTTTGGGGGAGGGACAATGAGCAGTTCTTC | CAWGVWGRDNEQFF
TRBJ1-1 | TRBV11-3 | once | . | TGTGCCAGCAGCTTTTTGGCGGAGAACACTGAAGCTTTCTTT | CASSFLAENTEAFF
TRBJ1-5 | TRBV6-5 | . | TRBD1 | TGTGCCAGCAGTTCGGACAGGGGGAGCAATCAGCCCCAGCATTTT | CASSSDRGSNQPQHF
TRBJ2-7 | TRBV7-7 | . | TRBD1 | TGTGCCAGCAGCCCCTCGGGACAGCCCTACGAGCAGTACTTC | CASSPSGQPYEQYF
TRBJ1-1 | TRBV20-1 | . | . | TGCAGTGCCACGGGACAACGTGAAGCTTTCTTT | CSATGQREAFF
TRBJ2-1 | TRBV6-5 | . | . | TGTGCCAGCAGCCGGGACTACAATGAGCAGTTCTTC | CASSRDYNEQFF
TRBJ2-7 | TRBV11-3 | . | . | TGTGCCAGCAGCTTAGTGAGGCGGTCTAGCGAGCAGTACTTC | CASSLVRRSSEQYF
TRBJ2-1 | TRBV9 | . | . | TGTGCCAGCAGCGTAGTTGGCAAATTCAATGAGCAGTTCTTC | CASSVVGKFNEQFF
TRBJ2-7 | TRBV5-6 | . | . | TGTGCCAGCAGCTTCGCGAGGCCCGGATGGGGCGCAGGGTCCTACGAGCAGTACTTC | CASSFARPGWGAGSYEQYF
TRBJ1-1 | TRBV29-1 | . | . | TGCAGCGCATCACAGGGTGGTACTGAAGCTTTCTTT | CSASQGGTEAFF
TRBJ2-3 | TRBV6-6 | . | . | TGTGCCAGCAGTTACTCACTAGCATCAGATACGCAGTATTTT | CASSYSLASDTQYF
TRBJ2-7 | TRBV6-5 | few | . | TGTGCCAGCAGTTTTAAGGCGGGCCGACCCTACGAGCAGTACTTC | CASSFKAGRPYEQYF
TRBJ2-3 | TRBV10-3 | . | . | TGTGCCATCAGTGAACCGGCGGGATCTGGCACAGATACGCAGTATTTT | CAISEPAGSGTDTQYF
TRBJ2-1 | TRBV10-1 | . | TRBD2 | TGCGCCAGCAGTGATGTTGAACTAGCGGGAGGGCCGGGGTACAATGAGCAGTTCTTC | CASSDVELAGGPGYNEQFF
TRBJ2-3 | TRBV2 | . | . | TGTGCCAGCAGTGTGGCCCTGGGGCGGCCCAGCACAGATACGCAGTATTTT | CASSVALGRPSTDTQYF
TRBJ2-1 | TRBV6-1 | . | TRBD2 | TGTGCCAGCAGTGAATTAGCGGGAGCACGCAATGAGCAGTTCTTC | CASSELAGARNEQFF
TRBJ1-2 | TRBV5-1 | . | . | TGCGCCAGCAGCTTAGAGACAGGAACTAACTATGGCTACACCTTC | CASSLETGTNYGYTF
TRBJ1-2 | TRBV5-4 | . | . | TGTGCCAGCAGCTTGGCCGGGAAAGGCCTGGGAGGCTACACCTTC | CASSLAGKGLGGYTF
TRBJ2-1 | TRBV5-6 | . | TRBD1 | TGTGCCAGCAGCCCCGGACAGGGGGCCTACAATGAGCAGTTCTTC | CASSPGQGAYNEQFF
TRBJ2-2 | TRBV5-1 | . | . | TGCGCCAGCAGCTTGGTCGGGACCGGGGAGCTGTTTTTT | CASSLVGTGELFF
TRBJ1-6 | TRBV6-4 | . | . | TGTGCCAGCAGTGATACAGGGTTCAATTCACCCCTCCACTTT | CASSDTGFNSPLHF
TRBJ2-7 | TRBV27 | . | TRBD2 | TGTGCCAGCAGTGGTCCGGGACTAGCTACCTACGAGCAGTACTTC | CASSGPGLATYEQYF
TRBJ1-1 | TRBV5-1 | few | . | TGCGCCAGCAACGGGCGGACAGTCTTT | CASNGRTVF
TRBJ2-7 | TRBV28 | . | TRBD2 | TGTGCCAGCAGCACGATAAAGCGGGAGAGGGCCTACGAGCAGTACTTC | CASSTIKRERAYEQYF
TRBJ1-2 | TRBV30 | once | TRBD1 | TGTGCCTGGGTCGGGACAGGGGCACACTATGGCTACACCTTC | CAWVGTGAHYGYTF
TRBJ1-2 | TRBV10-3 | . | . | TGTGCCACCCAGGAATCGAATGGCTACACCTTC | CATQESNGYTF
TRBJ2-7 | TRBV6-5 | . | . | TGTGCCAGCAGTTACGACGGGGGTGTCGTCGAGCAGTACTTC | CASSYDGGVVEQYF
TRBJ2-7 | TRBV5-1 | . | . | TGCGCCAGCAGCGAAACAGGGCTCCGCTCCTACGAGCAGTACTTC | CASSETGLRSYEQYF
TRBJ2-7 | TRBV6-1 | . | TRBD1 | TGTGCCAGCAGTGCCCAGGGGGCGACGGCCTACGAGCAGTACTTC | CASSAQGATAYEQYF
TRBJ2-6 | TRBV18 | . | TRBD2 | TGTGCCAGCACCGGCGGGGGGGCCGGGGCCAACGTCCTGACTTTC | CASTGGGAGANVLTF
TRBJ1-5 | TRBV28 | . | . | TGTGCCAGCAGTTTTTTCAACTATAGCAATCAGCCCCAGCATTTT | CASSFFNYSNQPQHF
TRBJ2-3 | TRBV6-5 | . | TRBD2 | TGTGCCAGCAGCCCAAGCGGGAGGGTCACAGATACGCAGTATTTT | CASSPSGRVTDTQYF
TRBJ1-1 | TRBV30 | . | . | TGTGCCTGGGCAACAGGGAACACTGAAGCTTTCTTT | CAWATGNTEAFF
TRBJ2-6 | TRBV10-3 | few | TRBD1 | TGTGCCATCGGCCGAGACAGGGACTCTGGGGCCAACGTCCTGACTTTC | CAIGRDRDSGANVLTF
TRBJ2-3 | TRBV6-6 | . | . | TGTGCCAGCAGCGGGAGTGGAGGGAGCACAGATACGCAGTATTTT | CASSGSGGSTDTQYF
TRBJ2-7 | TRBV29-1 | . | TRBD1 | TGCAGCGTTGAATCGCGACAGGGACCATCCTACGAGCAGTACTTC | CSVESRQGPSYEQYF
TRBJ1-4 | TRBV5-6 | . | TRBD1 | TGTGCCAGCAGCCTGGGGACAGGGAGAGAAAAACTGTTTTTT | CASSLGTGREKLFF
TRBJ1-5 | TRBV6-1 | . | . | TGTGCCAGCGACGGCCCGACGGTGGGTTCTAGGCCCCAGCATTTT | CASDGPTVGSRPQHF
TRBJ2-7 | TRBV12-5 | . | TRBD1 | TGTGCTAGTGGTCCCGGGACAGGGGGTCACGAGCAGTACTTC | CASGPGTGGHEQYF
TRBJ2-2 | TRBV11-3 | . | TRBD1 | TGTGCCAGCAGCTTAGATATTATGGGACAGGCACGGACCGGGGAGCTGTTTTTT | CASSLDIMGQARTGELFF
TRBJ2-7 | TRBV13 | . | . | TGTGCCAGCAGCCATTACCCCGAGGGGGGGGAGCAGTACTTC | CASSHYPEGGEQYF
TRBJ1-2 | TRBV6-8 | . | . | TGTGCCAGCATAAATGGGGTGGGGGGGTGGACGTTGAACTATGGCTACACCTTC | CASINGVGGWTLNYGYTF
TRBJ2-1 | TRBV19 | . | TRBD2 | TGTGCCAGCCTAGGACTAGCGGGATCCTCCTACAATGAGCAGTTCTTC | CASLGLAGSSYNEQFF